Sequencing of this T cell receptor beta chain was carried out in a study of shared clonotypes between healthy human individuals (dated by TCRdb to about 2020). Describing the broader study: The cohort included three men and a couple of women between 18 and 49 years of age. Per donor, leukapheresis produced somewhere between about 0.8 and 9 billion PBMCs. To estimate repertoire size and how much clonotype sharing occurs between individuals, the study deeply sequenced the blood TCR repertoires of about 5 healthy adults. To increase sequencing depth and limit assay-specific biases, TCR repertoire library preparation and sequencing were carried out by different laboratories using diverse techniques. For each donor, three plates each were used for CD4 naive and CD4 memory, two plates were used for CD8 naive, and one plate was used for CD8 memory.

The donors were healthy, HIV-negative adults with no recently reported acute infections or vaccinations. Every donor was a Caucasian adult residing in Nashville, Tennessee, USA. Magnetic negative selection was used to enrich CD4+ T cells, after which naive cells were positively selected on CD45RA and the negative fraction became the memory subset. Blood was collected by leukapheresis, and PBMCs were isolated by Ficoll-Histopaque density gradient centrifugation and then cryopreserved in liquid nitrogen vapor phase. Analytical flow cytometry was used to check the purity and quantity of each magnetically sorted T cell population. Each sorted fraction had its genomic DNA isolated and then quantified by UV absorbance on a Nanodrop 2000c. Using the deep immunoSEQ assay, multiplex PCR amplified TCR CDR3 regions from genomic DNA. Extracted genomic DNA from each cell subset was spread evenly across all wells of several immunoSEQ 96-well plates, with each plate serving as a replicate. For sorted subsets, roughly 200 ng genomic DNA, equal to about 30,000 T cell genomes, was loaded into each replicate PCR. The purified libraries were quantified using a Qubit 3.0 fluorometer, sized with a Bioanalyzer 2100, and then quantified again using the KAPA Library Quantification kit. Each immunoSEQ 96-well plate was sequenced on its own single-read 150-cycle Illumina NextSeq 550 flow cell. Processing in the source paper ran as follows. Because the immunoSEQ output included only junctional sequences and no quality scores, the filtering could not be the same as the filtering used for full-length reads. Sequences were annotated with PyIR, a Python wrapper for IgBLAST v1.9, using IMGT germline references to assign V/J genes and CDR3. Reads were filtered out if the reads had weak V/J assignments (E-value above 1e-6), no CDR3, stop codons, out-of-frame junctions, or ambiguous translated residues. V3J clonotypes were defined as sequences sharing the same inferred V gene, J gene, and CDR3 amino acid sequence. Percentage overlap between repertoires was calculated by dividing the number of shared unique clonotypes by the size of the smaller repertoire. Repertoire richness was assessed with RTK rarefaction, the Chao1 estimator, and Recon v2.1 estimates of unobserved clonotypes. For all TCRbeta clonotypes obtained by the gDNA method from several donors, generation probabilities were computed with OLGA. As stored in TCRdb, this immuneACCESS dataset retains in-frame rearrangements with V and J assigned. A fraction of the clones does not appear; measured against another copy, unresolved V genes explain less than half of the discrepancy, and the remainder lacks a known reason. V and J calls and clone size come straight from that table; D and trimming were deduced from the DNA. This sample is represented by 400,000 to 600,000 clones; about 96% of them were singletons. The ten largest clones take up 0.055% to 0.075% of the sample.

Measured from the cysteine to the phenylalanine, the CDR3 is 15 residues long. Of all the DNA, just the CDR3 is kept, 45 bases in frame from base 1. The germline V gene specifies MNHEY as CDR1 and SVGAGI as CDR2. The junction carries 14 bases between V and J, which are trimmed by 5 bases and 4 bases respectively. A word on this clone: Its antigen target is currently unknown. No base quality information exists; no much larger clone differs at one position.

The paper's findings and limits, for the study overall: Clonotypes shared by all four sorted-subset donors showed higher generation probabilities than non-shared clonotypes. Rarefaction of sorted-subset datasets indicated incomplete sequencing despite the large sequencing depth. Only blood was sampled, and tissue TCR repertoires likely differ from those in blood. Because the study included only a small number of donors, the genetic and exposure-history diversity represented was limited. Across a few donors, approximately 4.9% of naive CD4, roughly 3.3% of naive CD8, about 2.3% of memory CD4, and about 0.4% of memory CD8 clonotypes were shared. Larger estimated clonotype richness was generally found for naive subsets than for memory subsets. Pairwise subsampling indicated that sequencing depth was expected to affect the degree of clonotype sharing among donors.

The sequenced sample consisted of naive CD4+ T cells sorted from blood. Reading the label with the study, this specimen's cell subset or site is: CD45RA+ positively selected. This clonotype originated in a woman in her twenties or thirties in good health. The chain links TRBV6-5 with TRBJ1-4; a confident D gene designation cannot be given. In nucleotide form, the sequence is TGTGCCAGCAGTCCCGGGAGACAAAGTAATGAAAAACTGTTTTTT. This codes for CASSPGRQSNEKLFF.